These T cell receptor beta chains were read from a single sample in a study of cytomegalovirus exposure and HLA in healthy donors. Data came from immunoSEQ multiplex PCR; TCRdb stores just in-frame clones and leaves some out. The top ten clones hold approximately 13% of a sample with roughly 160,000 clones, approximately 80% of them seen once. The sequencing input was PBMCs. These receptor sequences come from a woman between 50 and 59 years old in good health and CMV-seronegative. The CDR3 runs from the conserved cysteine through the conserved F or W. D genes are given only for firm matches. Clone size is not always given. Where it is, it says once, few, many or a class for expanded clones.

d_gene	v_gene	abundance	j_gene	CDR3nt	CDR3aa
-	TRBV7-2	-	TRBJ1-1	TGTGCCAGCAGCCCCGGTCGGGTCACTGAAGCTTTCTTT	CASSPGRVTEAFF
TRBD1	TRBV5-6	-	TRBJ1-2	TGTGCCAGCAGCTTAGGGGACAGGGCATATGGCTACACCTTC	CASSLGDRAYGYTF
-	TRBV4-2	-	TRBJ1-2	TGTGCCAGCAGCCTTGAAGGGAGGGATGGCTACACCTTC	CASSLEGRDGYTF
-	TRBV19	-	TRBJ2-7	TGTGCCAGTAGTAGGGGGACATTCTACGAGCAGTACTTC	CASSRGTFYEQYF
-	TRBV6-6	-	TRBJ1-1	TGTGCCAGCAGTGTGGGAGGCACTGAAGCTTTCTTT	CASSVGGTEAFF
-	TRBV10-3	few	TRBJ1-3	TGTGCCATCAGTGCGGGGGGATCCGCTGGAAACACCATATATTTT	CAISAGGSAGNTIYF
-	TRBV28	-	TRBJ1-2	TGTGCCAGCAGTTTATCGGCTTGGAGGGGCTACACCTTC	CASSLSAWRGYTF
-	TRBV19	-	TRBJ1-5	TGTGCCAGTAGTACCCCGGGGGATAGCAATCAGCCCCAGCATTTT	CASSTPGDSNQPQHF
TRBD1	TRBV25-1	-	TRBJ1-2	TGTGCCAGCAGTGCCGGTCAGGGGGTCGGTGGCTACACCTTC	CASSAGQGVGGYTF
-	TRBV5-8	-	TRBJ2-3	TGTGCCAGCAGCCGGATGACGGGAACAGATACGCAGTATTTT	CASSRMTGTDTQYF
-	TRBV7-9	-	TRBJ1-2	TGTGCCAGCAGTACTAAGTCTAACTATGGCTACACCTTC	CASSTKSNYGYTF
TRBD2	TRBV5-1	-	TRBJ2-7	TGCGCCAGCAGCTTTGGGGGTCGGGGGACTAGCGGGGGCGAGCAGTACTTC	CASSFGGRGTSGGEQYF
-	TRBV5-1	few	TRBJ2-5	TGCGCCAGCAGCTCGGGACAATTGGAGACCCAGTACTTC	CASSSGQLETQYF
-	TRBV5-1	-	TRBJ1-1	TGCGCCACCTCCCCCGGCAGGGTGGATACTGAAGCTTTCTTT	CATSPGRVDTEAFF
-	TRBV4-2	-	TRBJ1-2	TGTGCCAGCAGCCAAGAAACGGGGGGCGCGCAGGGCTACACCTTC	CASSQETGGAQGYTF
TRBD2	TRBV7-2	-	TRBJ2-1	TGTGCCAGCAGCTTCCCTGAGGGAGGGGTAAATGAGCAGTTCTTC	CASSFPEGGVNEQFF
TRBD1	TRBV7-9	-	TRBJ2-1	TGTGCCAGCAGCCCGAGACAGGGTTTGCAGGGGCAGCAGTTCTTC	CASSPRQGLQGQQFF
-	TRBV7-3	once	TRBJ1-3	TGTGCCAGCAGCTTAACAGGGGTTGGAAACACCATATATTTT	CASSLTGVGNTIYF
TRBD1	TRBV6-6	-	TRBJ1-1	TGTGCCAGCAGTCAGGGGCAAGGGACAGTCACTGAAGCTTTCTTT	CASSQGQGTVTEAFF
-	TRBV10-3	-	TRBJ2-1	TGTGCCATCGGGGCCCCCGGAACTCACAATGAGCAGTTCTTC	CAIGAPGTHNEQFF
TRBD1	TRBV7-9	-	TRBJ1-2	TGTGCCAGCAGCCATGACAGGGCCCGTGGCTATGGCTACACCTTC	CASSHDRARGYGYTF
TRBD1	TRBV27	-	TRBJ2-3	TGTGCCAGCAGCTCGCTTTGGCCCAGGGGGCAAGATACGCAGTATTTT	CASSSLWPRGQDTQYF
-	TRBV2	-	TRBJ1-6	TGTGCCAGCAGGGGAGAACAGGGTTACAATTCACCCCTCCACTTT	CASRGEQGYNSPLHF
TRBD2	TRBV4-3	-	TRBJ2-1	TGCGCCAGCAGCCAAGATATGACTAGCGGGAGTCTTGAGCAGTTCTTC	CASSQDMTSGSLEQFF
-	TRBV30	-	TRBJ1-1	TGTGCCTGGTCCGAGACAGGGAACACTGAAGCTTTCTTT	CAWSETGNTEAFF
-	TRBV9	few	TRBJ1-1	TGTGCCAGCAGCGAGACACAGAACACTGAAGCTTTCTTT	CASSETQNTEAFF
-	TRBV6-5	-	TRBJ1-1	TGTGCCAGCAGTTACTCAAGGACTATCACTGAAGCTTTCTTT	CASSYSRTITEAFF
-	TRBV25-1	-	TRBJ1-1	TGTGCCAGCAGTGATCACCGGGAGAACACTGAAGCTTTCTTT	CASSDHRENTEAFF
-	TRBV9	-	TRBJ2-7	TGTGCCAGCAGCGTGGTGAGCGGGCCCACCTACGAGCAGTACTTC	CASSVVSGPTYEQYF
-	TRBV7-9	few	TRBJ1-1	TGTGCCAGCGACAAAGCCTCCGGGGGGTACGGTGGGGGAGCTTTCTTT	CASDKASGGYGGGAFF
TRBD2	TRBV11-2	-	TRBJ2-5	TGTGCCAGCAGCCCAGGACTAGATGGAGAGACCCAGTACTTC	CASSPGLDGETQYF
TRBD2	TRBV5-1	-	TRBJ2-3	TGCGCCAGCAGCTTGGGACTAGCGGGAGGGCCAATCACAGATACGCAGTATTTT	CASSLGLAGGPITDTQYF
TRBD2	TRBV11-2	-	TRBJ2-7	TGTGCCAGCAGCTTCGGGACTAGCGGTTCCTACGAGCAGTACTTC	CASSFGTSGSYEQYF
TRBD2	TRBV7-3	few	TRBJ2-1	TGTGCCAGCAGCCTCATGGGAAGTAGACTAGCGGCCTACAATGAGCAGTTCTTC	CASSLMGSRLAAYNEQFF
-	TRBV5-6	-	TRBJ1-4	TGTGCCAGCAGCTCCCTGGGGGCAGCTAATGAAAAACTGTTTTTT	CASSSLGAANEKLFF
-	TRBV4-1	-	TRBJ2-3	TGCGCCAGCAGCCTCCAAACAGGCAGCACAGATACGCAGTATTTT	CASSLQTGSTDTQYF
TRBD2	TRBV29-1	-	TRBJ2-1	TGCAGCGCCAGACTAGCGTTGAATGAGCAGTTCTTC	CSARLALNEQFF
-	TRBV2	-	TRBJ2-2	TGTGCCAGCAGTGGGCAGATGAACACCGGGGAGCTGTTTTTT	CASSGQMNTGELFF
TRBD1	TRBV5-1	-	TRBJ2-1	TGCGCCAGCAGCGGGGACAGGGGTCAGTTCTTC	CASSGDRGQFF
TRBD2	TRBV28	-	TRBJ2-1	TGTGCCAGCAGTTTAGGCCTAGCGGGCTACAATGAGCAGTTCTTC	CASSLGLAGYNEQFF
TRBD2	TRBV12-5	-	TRBJ2-7	TGTGCTAGTGCGTTGGGAGGGATGCCGTTGGAGCAGTACTTC	CASALGGMPLEQYF
TRBD1	TRBV7-9	-	TRBJ2-2	TGTGCCAGCAGCTTAGCCAGGACAGGGGCGAACACCGGGGAGCTGTTTTTT	CASSLARTGANTGELFF
TRBD2	TRBV9	few	TRBJ2-5	TGTGCCAGCAGCGTAGGACTAGCGGGGGGCCAAGAGACCCAGTACTTC	CASSVGLAGGQETQYF
TRBD2	TRBV29-1	-	TRBJ2-7	TGCAGCGTTGGGGGAGGAATAGCGGGGAGCTCCTACGAGCAGTACTTC	CSVGGGIAGSSYEQYF
-	TRBV11-1	-	TRBJ2-2	TGTGCCAGCAGCTCTTTGGACCAAGGGGCCGGGGAGCTGTTTTTT	CASSSLDQGAGELFF
TRBD2	TRBV6-5	-	TRBJ2-7	TGTGCCAGCAGTTCACTAGCGGGGGGGCCGAACGAGCAGTACTTC	CASSSLAGGPNEQYF
-	TRBV30	once	TRBJ1-1	TGTGCCTGGAGTACGGGACAGAACACTGAAGCTTTCTTT	CAWSTGQNTEAFF
-	TRBV7-2	-	TRBJ1-4	TGTGCCAGCAGCACCACCGGCAGGAGGGATGAAAAACTGTTTTTT	CASSTTGRRDEKLFF
-	TRBV29-1	-	TRBJ2-1	TGCAGCGTTGAAGAGGGGAAGGGGAATGAGCAGTTCTTC	CSVEEGKGNEQFF
-	TRBV11-2	-	TRBJ2-7	TGTGCCAGCAGCTCAAGGGCCAGGGGGGCCCGAGAGCAGTACTTC	CASSSRARGAREQYF
-	TRBV7-2	-	TRBJ2-5	TGTGCCAGCACCCCCGGGGGTATGGGGAGCCTCCAAGAGACCCAGTACTTC	CASTPGGMGSLQETQYF